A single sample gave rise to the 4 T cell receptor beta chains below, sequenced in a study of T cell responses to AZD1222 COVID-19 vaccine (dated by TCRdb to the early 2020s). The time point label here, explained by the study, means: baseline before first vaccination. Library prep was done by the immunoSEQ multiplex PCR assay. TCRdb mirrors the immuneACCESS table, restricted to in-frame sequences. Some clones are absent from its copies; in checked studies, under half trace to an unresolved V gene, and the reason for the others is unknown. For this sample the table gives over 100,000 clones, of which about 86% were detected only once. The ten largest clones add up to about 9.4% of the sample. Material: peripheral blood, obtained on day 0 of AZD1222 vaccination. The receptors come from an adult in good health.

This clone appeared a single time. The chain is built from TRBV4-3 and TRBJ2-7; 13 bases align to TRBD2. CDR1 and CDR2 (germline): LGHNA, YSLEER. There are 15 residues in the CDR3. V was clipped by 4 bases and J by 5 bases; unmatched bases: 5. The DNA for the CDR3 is TGCGCCAGCAGCCTCACTAGCGGGAGGGTTAACGAGCAGTACTTC. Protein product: CASSLTSGRVNEQYF.

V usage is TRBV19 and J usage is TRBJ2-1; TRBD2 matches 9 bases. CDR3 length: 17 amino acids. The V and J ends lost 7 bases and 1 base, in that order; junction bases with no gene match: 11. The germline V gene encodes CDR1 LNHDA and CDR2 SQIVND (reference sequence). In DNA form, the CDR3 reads TGTGCCAGTACCTCAACCGGGACTAGCCAATCCTACAATGAGCAGTTCTTC. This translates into CASTSTGTSQSYNEQFF. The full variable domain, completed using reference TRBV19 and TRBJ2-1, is DGGITQSPKYLFRKEGQNVTLSCEQNLNHDAMYWYRQDPGQGLRLIYYSQIVNDFQKGDIAEGYSVSREKKESFPLTVTSAQKNPTAFYLCASTSTGTSQSYNEQFFGPGTRLTVL.

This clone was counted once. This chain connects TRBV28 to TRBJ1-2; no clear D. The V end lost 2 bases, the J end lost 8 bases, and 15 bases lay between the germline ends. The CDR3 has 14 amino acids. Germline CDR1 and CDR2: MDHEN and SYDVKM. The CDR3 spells CASSLRVPEGGYTF. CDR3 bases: TGTGCCAGCAGTTTAAGAGTCCCAGAAGGGGGCTACACCTTC.

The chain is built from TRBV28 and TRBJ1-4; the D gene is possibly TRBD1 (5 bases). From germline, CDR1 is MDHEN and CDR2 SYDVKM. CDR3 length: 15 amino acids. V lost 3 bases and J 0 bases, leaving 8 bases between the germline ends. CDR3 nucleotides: TGTGCCAGCAGTTTCGGGGCCCCAACTAATGAAAAACTGTTTTTT. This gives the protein CASSFGAPTNEKLFF.